This T cell receptor beta chain was captured in a study of T cell responses to AZD1222 COVID-19 vaccine (dated by TCRdb to the early 2020s). About the full investigation: TCR sequencing covered some 240 trial participants: 200 to 220 given two doses of AZD1222 and approximately 26 given two doses of MenACWY control vaccine. Trial participants were enrolled by age into subgroups of 18-55, 56-69 and 70-plus years, and about 150, 27 and 61 TCR-sequenced participants, respectively, were included in these subgroups.

On the study overall, not on this receptor specifically: The whole spike protein was spanned by vaccine-associated CD4 TCRs, and dominant responses were seen in regions 160-218 and 743-854. Because no day 14 peak-response samples were available, repertoires were characterized only after the peak T cell response. Conclusions about previously exposed vaccinees are limited because only 5 or 6 AZD1222 recipients were SARS-CoV-2 seropositive at baseline. In the small 56-69-year group, the increase in depth fell short of significance, most likely because of low power. Reportedly, close to half of the unique spike-specific TCRs recognized epitopes lying outside the regions that are mutated in the B.1.351 and B.1.1.7 variants. Participants were mostly white British and included more females than males, and it was suggested by the authors that clonal diversity may have been underestimated. Spike-specific TCR breadth and depth rose significantly after two AZD1222 doses compared with day 0 and with MenACWY recipients.

The germline ends are 5 bases apart after V is trimmed by 5 bases and J by 3 bases. The germline V gene sets CDR1 to MNHEY and CDR2 to SVGEGT. The CDR3 goes from the cysteine to the phenylalanine over 11 residues. Just CDR3 DNA is preserved here, 33 bases in frame from base 1. The CDR3 regions of human TCRbeta chains were analyzed by immunosequencing. As for how the authors treated the data: TCRs in the repertoires were compared against a reference library of SARS-CoV-2-specific TCRs that had been generated with the MIRA antigen-specificity platform. Breadth was defined as the fraction of unique TCRs that were SARS-CoV-2-associated. Depth was defined as the fraction of total T cells that were SARS-CoV-2-associated. Using the MIRA data, each spike-specific TCR was assigned both to the spike region to which the TCR was reactive and to a CD4 or CD8 class. Log10-transformed breadth and depth values were compared by one-way ANOVA with Sidak's multiple comparisons tests. Sourced from immuneACCESS, this table was stored by TCRdb with only in-frame sequences that have V and J called. A share of the clones is absent; for the studies checked, an unresolved V gene accounts for under half, and the remainder has no known explanation. V, J and clone size derive from that table, while D and trimming were established from the DNA sequence. The sample table lists approximately 150,000 clones, more than 85% of them with a count of one. Approximately 3.5% of the sample is held by the ten biggest clonotypes.

The time point label on this specimen signifies: about 28 days (+/-7) after the second vaccine dose. Because spike-specific TCR depth and breadth did not differ between the two schedules, AZD1222 recipients who got a second dose at roughly 4 weeks were pooled with those who got a second dose at roughly 12 weeks. Vaccinee samples were obtained from the UK trials COV001 and COV002, which included a single-blind randomized controlled phase 2/3 trial of AZD1222 (ChAdOx1 nCoV-19) in healthy adults. For TCRbeta chain sequencing, PBMC samples were collected from trial participants at day 0 and at day 28 after the second dose. As to this clone: Its antigen is not yet known. No clone much larger than this one lies a single base away; base qualities are absent.

The chain employs TRBV6-2 or TRBV6-3 and TRBJ2-7; the D gene is perhaps TRBD2, on 5 matching bases. This specimen consisted of peripheral blood, obtained 28 days after the second AZD1222 dose. The origin of this receptor is an adult who received the AZD1222 COVID-19 vaccine. The sequenced DNA: TGTGCCAGCAGTACTAGCTACGAGCAGTACTTC. This sequence encodes CASSTSYEQYF.